The clone carrying this T cell receptor (beta chain) was recorded many times. Its antigen remains unidentified. RNA transcripts served as the template for amplifying TCR beta CDR3 regions. HTBI primers drove first-round RT-PCR of the TCR CDR3. Each CDR3 protein gets one entry after TCRdb re-called the multiplex PCR reads with MiXCR. The sample includes approximately 640,000 distinct CDR3 sequences, around 15% of them seen just once. This record comes from a study of T cells in Graves' hyperthyroidism and ophthalmopathy. This CDR3 comprises 12 residues. V gave up 3 bases and J gave up 10 bases, with 12 bases separating them. CDR1 and CDR2 (germline): MNHEY, SVGEGT. Patients having uncontrolled infection, another autoimmune disease, pregnancy or lactation were not included. Each 10 ml fresh peripheral blood draw supplied the PBMCs. Notes on the study in general: A model of 13 V-J features distinguished ophthalmopathy from stable hyperthyroidism. Appearing also in blood were most of the thyroid clonotypes expanded above 0.001.

The source is a woman younger than 45 with Graves' hyperthyroidism. The material sequenced was blood. The rearrangement uses TRBV6-2 or TRBV6-3 and TRBJ1-2; D is ambiguous. CDR3 amino acids: CASSYPRTVYTF. For the CDR3, the DNA is TGTGCCAGCAGTTATCCACGGACCGTCTACACCTTC.